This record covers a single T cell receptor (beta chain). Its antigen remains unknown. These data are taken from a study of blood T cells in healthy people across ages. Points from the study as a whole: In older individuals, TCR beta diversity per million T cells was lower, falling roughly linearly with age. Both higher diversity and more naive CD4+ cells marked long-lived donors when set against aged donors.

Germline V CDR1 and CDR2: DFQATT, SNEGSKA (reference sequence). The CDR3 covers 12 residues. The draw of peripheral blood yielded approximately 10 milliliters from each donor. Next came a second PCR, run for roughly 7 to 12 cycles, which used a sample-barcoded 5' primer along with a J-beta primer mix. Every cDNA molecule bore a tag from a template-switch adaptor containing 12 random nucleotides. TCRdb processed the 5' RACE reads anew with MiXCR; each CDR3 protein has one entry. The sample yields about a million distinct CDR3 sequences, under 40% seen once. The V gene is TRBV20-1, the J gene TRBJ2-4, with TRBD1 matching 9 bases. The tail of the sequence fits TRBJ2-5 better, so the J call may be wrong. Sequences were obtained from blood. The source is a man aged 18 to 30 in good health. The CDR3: CSARGTGETQYF. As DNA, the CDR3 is TGCAGTGCTCGTGGGACAGGGGAGACCCAGTACTTC.